Presented here are 18 T cell receptor beta chains from one specimen sequenced in a study of shared clonotypes between healthy human individuals. Repertoires were generated with immunoSEQ multiplex PCR, while TCRdb's copy carries only in-frame clones and drops some. The profile shows about 2.3 million clones, more than 80% of them singletons. What was sequenced was naive CD4+ T cells from PBMCs. The subset here: CD45RA+ positively selected. These receptors came from a man aged 18 to 30 in good health. Some clones in this sample may be carry-over from other donors' samples.

The chain links TRBV27 to TRBJ1-5; perhaps TRBD1 as D (6 bases). The CDR3 covers 16 residues. The germline CDR1 and CDR2 sequences are MNHEY and SMNVEV (reference sequence). Trimming pared 6 bases from V and 1 base from J, leaving 16 bases between. In nucleotides, the CDR3 is TGTGCCAGCAGATCCCTCAACAGGGCGAGCAATCAGCCCCAGCATTTT. It is translated as CASRSLNRASNQPQHF.

The V gene is TRBV4-3, the J gene TRBJ1-3; tentative D call: TRBD1 (6 bases). V lost 4 bases to trimming and J lost 4 bases, with 14 bases between them. The germline gives CDR1 LGHNA, CDR2 YSLEER. The CDR3 covers 15 residues. CDR3 region: CASSREQGKGNTIYF. The CDR3 nucleotides read TGCGCCAGCAGCCGCGAACAGGGAAAGGGAAACACCATATATTTT.

V usage is TRBV5-1 and J usage is TRBJ2-7, with TRBD2 matching over 8 bases. Germline V gene sequence: CDR1 SGHRS, CDR2 YFSETQ. Trimming took 4 bases from V and 6 from J; bases not matched to a gene: 15. This CDR3 has 16 residues. CDR3 residues: CASSAQRGSGTSEQYF. DNA of the CDR3: TGCGCCAGCAGCGCCCAGCGGGGTAGCGGGACGTCCGAGCAGTACTTC.

The chain has TRBV7-3 and TRBJ2-1, with 13 nucleotides matching TRBD2. Per germline, CDR1 SGHTA and CDR2 FQGTGA. The CDR3 length is 14 residues. V lost 5 bases to trimming and J lost 8 bases; unmatched junction nucleotides: 3. CDR3 residues: CASSNGLAGDEQFF. The CDR3 nucleotides read TGTGCCAGCAGCAATGGACTAGCGGGAGATGAGCAGTTCTTC.

J is TRBJ2-7 and V is TRBV2, with D tentatively TRBD2 (6 bases). The ends were cut back, 4 bases at V and 4 bases at J, with 17 bases in the middle. CDR1 and CDR2 from the germline V gene are SNHLY and FYNNEI. The CDR3 has 15 residues. The CDR3: CASSVRVAVRYEQYF. The CDR3 DNA reads TGTGCCAGCAGTGTTAGAGTAGCGGTGAGGTACGAGCAGTACTTC.

V is TRBV5-4 and J is TRBJ2-7; 9 bases map to TRBD1. The CDR3 sequence is 14 residues long. V trimming: 0 bases; J trimming: 6 bases; junction bases outside the gene matches: 4. Germline values: CDR1 SGHNT, CDR2 YYREEE (reference sequence). The CDR3 region has the DNA TGTGCCAGCAGCTTGGCCCGGGACAGGGCCGAGCAGTACTTC. It translates to CASSLARDRAEQYF.

The chain carries TRBV6-4 and TRBJ1-4; D might be TRBD1 (5 bases). CDR3 size: 15 residues. Germline CDR1 and CDR2: MRHNA and SNTAGT. V was shortened by 7 bases and J by 7 bases, with 19 bases between the two germline ends. The CDR3 DNA is TGTGCCAGCACCGACGGGAGGGGCTGGGGTGAAAAACTGTTTTTT. It translates to CASTDGRGWGEKLFF.

The rearrangement joins TRBV5-6 to TRBJ2-1; D is uncertain. In germline, CDR1 is SGHDT, CDR2 YYEEEE. The CDR3 is made up of 14 amino acids. V was cut by 3 bases and J by 10 bases, with 17 bases left in between. The CDR3 sequence: CASSSGPFGVEQFF. As DNA, the CDR3 is TGTGCCAGCAGCTCCGGACCCTTCGGTGTAGAGCAGTTCTTC.

DNA of the CDR3: TGTGCCAGCAGCAAGAAATGGACAGTTTACGAGCAGTACTTC. Amino acids: CASSKKWTVYEQYF. The chain recombines TRBV5-6 with TRBJ2-7; tentatively, D is TRBD1 (6 bases). With 4 bases removed from V and 4 bases from J, the gap between germline ends came to 15 bases. Germline loops: CDR1 SGHDT, CDR2 YYEEEE. The CDR3 contains 14 residues.

A remark on this clone: Other DNA sequences in the same sample also yield this CDR3. CDR3 DNA: TGTGCCAGTAGTATCAGAGGAGTCAATCAGCCCCAGCATTTT. Its protein is CASSIRGVNQPQHF. The chain recombines TRBV19 with TRBJ1-5; D not resolved. The V end was cut by 3 bases, the J end by 3 bases, with 9 bases between. The CDR3 is 14 residues long. Germline V lookup: CDR1 LNHDA, CDR2 SQIVND (reference sequence). The variable domain in full, completed from reference TRBV19 and TRBJ1-5, reads DGGITQSPKYLFRKEGQNVTLSCEQNLNHDAMYWYRQDPGQGLRLIYYSQIVNDFQKGDIAEGYSVSREKKESFPLTVTSAQKNPTAFYLCASSIRGVNQPQHFGDGTRLSIL.

The rearrangement links TRBV18 to TRBJ1-1; 8 positions agree with TRBD1. The V segment lost 5 bases and the J segment 1 base; nucleotides outside the gene matches: 9. The germline CDR1 and CDR2 sequences are KGHSH and LQKENI. The CDR3 has 16 amino acids. DNA of the CDR3: TGTGCCAGCTCATTAAATCCGGACAGGGCGAACACTGAAGCTTTCTTT. This encodes CASSLNPDRANTEAFF.

The J gene is TRBJ1-3, the V gene TRBV5-1, with a tentative D call TRBD1 (5 bases). The germline V gene has CDR1 SGHRS and CDR2 YFSETQ. The CDR3 length is 16 residues. V shed 4 bases and J shed 4 bases, with 18 bases lying between them. The CDR3 DNA follows: TGCGCCAGCAGCCTAGGGACCGTCCTCTCCGGAAACACCATATATTTT. Its protein product is CASSLGTVLSGNTIYF. The variable domain in full, completed from reference TRBV5-1 and TRBJ1-3, reads KAGVTQTPRYLIKTRGQQVTLSCSPISGHRSVSWYQQTPGQGLQFLFEYFSETQRNKGNFPGRFSGRQFSNSRSEMNVSTLELGDSALYLCASSLGTVLSGNTIYFGEGSWLTVV.

This chain uses TRBV9 with TRBJ2-7; D call uncertain. Germline V gene sequence: CDR1 SGDLS, CDR2 YYNGEE. V lost 3 bases and J lost 8, with 15 bases in between. The CDR3 length is 13 residues. CDR3 sequence: CASSGLGEGKQYF. The CDR3 region has the DNA TGTGCCAGCAGCGGACTCGGAGAAGGCAAGCAGTACTTC. Full variable domain (missing parts from reference TRBV9 and TRBJ2-7): DSGVTQTPKHLITATGQRVTLRCSPRSGDLSVYWYQQSLDQGLQFLIQYYNGEERAKGNILERFSAQQFPDLHSELNLSSLELGDSALYFCASSGLGEGKQYFGPGTRLTVT.

Only one count was recorded for this clone. The chain employs TRBV4-3 and TRBJ1-2; D remains unclear. The V end was cut by 2 bases, the J end by 6 bases, with 19 bases between. The CDR3 totals 16 residues. Looked up from germline, CDR1 is LGHNA and CDR2 is YSLEER. In DNA, the CDR3 is TGCGCCAGCAGCCAATCGACGGACTACTATGCCCATGGCTACACCTTC. Translating gives CASSQSTDYYAHGYTF.

This chain joins TRBV28 and TRBJ1-5; 7 nucleotides align to TRBD1. The germline V gene encodes CDR1 MDHEN and CDR2 SYDVKM. The J segment lost 5 bases and the V segment lost 5 bases, leaving 9 bases of the junction unmatched. This CDR3 has 15 residues. Written as DNA, the CDR3 is TGTGCCAGCAGTGTACCTCAGGGGGGGGATCAGCCCCAGCATTTT. Protein: CASSVPQGGDQPQHF.

To note about this clone: The same CDR3 also results from other DNA sequences found in this sample. The chain combines TRBV9 with TRBJ1-2, with TRBD1 identical over 10 bases. The germline V gene encodes CDR1 SGDLS and CDR2 YYNGEE. The CDR3 loop spans 14 amino acids. The ends lost 5 bases at V and 2 bases at J; junction bases unmatched: 3. For the CDR3, the DNA is TGTGCCAGCAGTAGGGACAGGGGAAACTATGGCTACACCTTC. It yields the protein CASSRDRGNYGYTF.

The rearrangement uses TRBV19 and TRBJ2-2; perhaps TRBD1 as D (5 bases). Trimming removed 3 bases from V and 8 bases from J, with 10 bases in between. Germline V gene sequence: CDR1 LNHDA, CDR2 SQIVND (reference sequence). The CDR3 runs 13 residues. CDR3 sequence (DNA): TGTGCCAGTAGTATCAGGGAATCGGGGGAGCTGTTTTTT. This translates into CASSIRESGELFF.

The chain couples TRBV19 to TRBJ2-1, with D possibly being TRBD2 (6 bases). The V and J ends lost 8 bases and 5 bases respectively, with 22 bases between them. Germline CDR1 is LNHDA and CDR2 is SQIVND (reference sequence). The CDR3 length is 16 residues. CDR3: CASSHPRDLNNNEQFF. In nucleotides, the CDR3 is TGTGCCAGTTCTCACCCCCGGGACTTAAATAACAATGAGCAGTTCTTC. Supplemented by reference TRBV19 and TRBJ2-1, the full variable domain reads DGGITQSPKYLFRKEGQNVTLSCEQNLNHDAMYWYRQDPGQGLRLIYYSQIVNDFQKGDIAEGYSVSREKKESFPLTVTSAQKNPTAFYLCASSHPRDLNNNEQFFGPGTRLTVL.